One T cell receptor beta chain is described in this entry. No antigen is known for it. This sample stems from a study of cytomegalovirus exposure and HLA in healthy donors. Study observations and caveats: Analyzed later, most CMV-associated TCR beta chains appeared HLA-restricted.

Donors consisted of healthy bone marrow donors. The CDR3 has 14 residues. V gave up 1 base and J gave up 1 base, with 4 bases separating them. CDR1 SEHNR and CDR2 FQNEAQ come from the germline V gene (reference sequence). 13 Jbeta primers and 60 Vbeta primers were used for the PCR. Per the authors' pipeline: Approximately 80 million unique TCR beta chains, around 10 million of them shared, were counted by a later analysis. Assay used: immunoSEQ multiplex PCR; TCRdb lists only in-frame clones, some missing. V, J and clone size derive from that table, while D and trimming were established from the DNA sequence. There are 160,000 or so clones in the sample; around 73% occur only once, and 1.4% lies in the top ten.

Sequencing was done on a sample of PBMCs. The clonotype originates from a male donor in good health and CMV-seronegative. The rearrangement uses TRBV7-9 and TRBJ2-2, with no clear D. This CDR3 reads CASSLVGNTGELFF. DNA of the CDR3: TGTGCCAGCAGCTTAGTCGGGAACACCGGGGAGCTGTTTTTT.